Detailed here is one T cell receptor beta chain. A few counts support this clone. Its antigen is currently not known. No quality values exist for individual bases; no much larger clone is one base distant. This record belongs to a study of cytomegalovirus exposure and HLA in healthy donors listed by TCRdb under 2017. A note on the overall study: In an earlier analysis of several hundred of the donors, approximately 300 Gb of sequence data and some 120 million unique TCR beta sequences from some 170 million T cells were reported. An early release covering more than 500 HLA-typed donors comprised approximately 300 gigabases of sequencing data and approximately 85 million unique TCR sequences. Among the roughly 430 genotyped donors, 75% to 90% belonged to the genetic ancestry cluster associated with self-reported Caucasian donors. The study aimed to test whether signatures of past pathogen exposure could be identified by cataloging public T cell receptors. The study used immunosequencing to profile the T cell repertoires of 670 or so subjects and linked those repertoires to cytomegalovirus serostatus. In addition to the first cohort of 500 to 850 subjects, a separate validation cohort of 120 different subjects was used. To predict cytomegalovirus infection status, the study combined high-throughput TCR immunosequencing, statistical association of individual TCRs with disease status, and machine learning. A later analysis re-examined previously published TCR beta repertoires from about 700 donors and added high-resolution HLA genotyping to investigate patterns of TCR occurrence. Rather than using new phenotypic data, the later analysis identified candidate immune exposures from TCR beta sequences and from how often those sequences occurred across donors. An earlier analysis of nearly 600 of the donors applied high-throughput TCR beta sequencing to assess whether each TCR beta V gene segment acted as functional or pseudogenic. Donor age, sex, ethnicity and CMV serostatus were compiled alongside the repertoire data. Genome-wide SNP genotypes for about 60% of the roughly 670 donors were used in a later genetic analysis, which treated that subset as a discovery cohort. All discovery cohort repertoires had been generated on a single sequencing platform. Class I and class II HLA loci were covered by the typing at four-digit resolution. Typing coverage differed by locus: A, B, C, DRB1 and DQB1 were typed in roughly 620-630 donors, DQA1 in 522, DPA1 in 600 to 610, and DPB1 in 472. Four to six DR-DQ haplotypes were handled as single units for association and clustering, since linkage in the cohort was strong. Among around 400 genotyped donors of the cohort, an average of approximately 240,000 unique TCR beta nucleotide sequences was sequenced per donor, of which 15% to 20% were non-productive. The paper as a whole reports these results and caveats: Most TCR sequences were seen in very few donors, while some public TCRs were found in many individuals. When HLA alleles, especially DR and DQ, strongly co-occurred, TCR associations were difficult to assign to individual alleles. Compared with equally common non-associated chains, HLA-associated TCR beta chains in a later analysis were more clonally expanded and had lower generation probabilities. Only TCR beta chains were sequenced in this cohort, and the absence of alpha or paired-chain data limited detectable features. In the study, some 160 TCR beta chains were listed as associated with cytomegalovirus. Cytomegalovirus status was reported to be diagnosed by the classifier with high specificity and sensitivity in both the original and validation cohorts. Correlated functional status among segregating V segments might be attributable to linkage disequilibrium, but an unknown experimental factor could not be ruled out. A later analysis reported that several top co-occurrence clusters appeared linked to parvovirus B19, influenza, CMV and Epstein-Barr virus. A group of highly shared sequence variants was considered likely to be a technical artifact of the sequencing pipeline. In a later analysis, around 17,000 TCR beta sequences were associated with specific HLA alleles at a false discovery rate of 0.05. In an earlier analysis of about 550 of the donors, most TCR beta V segments were observed in productive rearrangements about 87% or about 30% of the time, broadly matching IMGT annotations. Because HLA typing was missing for some donors at each locus, association tests included only the typed subset. Roughly uniform sequencing depth across donors was assumed in presence/absence analyses, although this assumption may not hold. Immune exposure information for the cohort was limited to CMV serostatus. A further reported finding was that TCR beta sequences accurately predicted the HLA-A and HLA-B alleles for most subjects in the first cohort. According to a later genetic analysis, donors in an Asian-associated ancestry cluster had fewer N-insertions in productive TCRs than the approximately 700-donor mean. In a later genetic analysis, a missense DCLRE1C variant was associated with V-gene and J-gene trimming of TCR beta chains, and the association was replicated in an independent cohort. Because counts were too low, seventeen rarely observed V segments, including chromosome 9 orphons, were left out of the earlier analysis of approximately 500 of the donors. In vitro tests confirmed that a few of the cytomegalovirus-associated TCR beta chains recognize cytomegalovirus antigens. A later analysis found that TCR association rates varied across HLA loci, with DRB1 alleles showing the most associated TCRs and HLA-C alleles the fewest. In a later analysis, most CMV-associated TCR beta chains were found to appear HLA-restricted, with HLA associations seemingly driven largely by CMV exposure. It was suggested by the authors that the approach could potentially be generalized to other disease states and immunological phenotypes. Because the 87-base-pair reads could not distinguish some IMGT-functional V segments, including TRBV6-2 and TRBV6-3, those segments were excluded.

Libraries were built with the immunoSEQ multiplex PCR assay. A mixture of 60 forward primers for TCR Vbeta segments and 13 reverse primers for TCR Jbeta segments was used in the multiplex PCR. The CDR3 region of rearranged TCR beta genes was amplified from genomic DNA with a multiplex PCR assay. On the Illumina HiSeq System, the amplified TCR beta libraries were sequenced as 87-base-pair reads. Concerning the study's data processing: A later analysis tallied roughly 78 million unique TCR beta chains across the 666 repertoires, and about 12 million of those chains were shared by two or more donors. Raw reads were error-corrected and collapsed into unique sequences by a nearest-neighbor algorithm in which closely related sequences were merged to remove PCR and sequencing errors. CDR3 sequences were aligned to IMGT reference sequences to assign V, D and J gene segments. For a sequence to be retained, a match of at least six nucleotides to both a V gene segment and a J gene segment was required. Rearrangements were classified as productive when the CDR3 lacked stop codons and remained in frame with V and J, and all other rearrangements were classified as non-productive. Following IMGT convention, CDR3 was defined as the stretch from the second conserved V-encoded cysteine up to the conserved J-encoded phenylalanine. Sequences without an unambiguous match to a single V gene segment were excluded from the earlier analysis of a few hundred of the donors. An earlier analysis of 500 to 600 of the donors classified V segments as functional when productive rearrangements were above 56.7% and as segregating when the standard deviation between donors was above 5%. To diagnose cytomegalovirus status from the catalog of TCR beta chain sequences, a statistical classification framework was built. V and J gene assignment, in a later analysis, came from comparing TCR nucleotide sequences with IMGT/GENE-DB human TR gene sequences. A later analysis assigned CDR3 sequences and most-parsimonious VDJ recombination scenarios with the TCRdist pipeline. In a later analysis, every TCR beta chain was defined by the combination of its CDR3 amino acid sequence and its V-gene family, and reads without a unique V-gene family were dropped. A later analysis removed 500 to 600 highly shared, low-generation-probability nucleotide sequences to deal with suspected cross-contamination and a sequencing artifact. In a later analysis, a clonal expansion index was calculated for each public chain from normalized within-repertoire ranks of inferred template counts. In a later analysis, generation probabilities were computed using a VDJ recombination model fitted to out-of-frame rearrangements, and the results were checked against IGoR. A later analysis scored TCR-TCR, TCR-HLA and TCR-CMV co-occurrence with hypergeometric tests, applying a repertoire-size bias correction to TCR pairs. To estimate false discovery rates, a later analysis permuted the HLA or CMV assignments 20 times. In a later analysis, co-occurring TCRs were grouped using DBSCAN, with TCRdist sequence similarity added in when clustering inside HLA-allele-positive subsets. For co-occurrence clustering, repertoires with fewer than 30,000 or more than 120,000 public chains were excluded, along with five repertoires with anomalous nucleotide sharing. TCRdb mirrors the immuneACCESS table, restricted to in-frame sequences. Some clones are absent from its copies; in checked studies, under half trace to an unresolved V gene, and the reason for the others is unknown. The DNA gave D and trimming, while V, J and clone size come from that table. This sample is represented by 55,000 to 70,000 clones; about four fifths of them were singletons. The ten largest clonotypes hold roughly 4% of the sample.

In total, 500 to 700 healthy bone marrow donors made up the cohort. Cohort members were all nominally healthy when sampled, although unrecorded immune exposures were likely present. The donor was CMV seronegative and was included in the group of a few hundred seronegative cohort members. Every donor gave a peripheral blood sample, and the peripheral blood mononuclear cells from that sample were used for TCR beta sequencing. The Qiagen DNeasy Blood Extraction Kit was used to extract genomic DNA from the blood cell samples. Relative to germline, V is 1 base shorter and J is 3 bases shorter, with 13 bases between their ends. As encoded in the germline V gene, CDR1 is MNHEY while CDR2 is SVGAGI. The CDR3 starts with the cysteine, ends with the phenylalanine, and has 15 residues. Only CDR3 DNA is held: 45 bases, read in frame from base 1.

The TCR was taken from a middle-aged woman in good health and CMV-seronegative. The chain links TRBV6-5 with TRBJ2-7; the D gene is perhaps TRBD1, from 6 matching bases. Sequenced input: PBMCs. The nucleotide sequence reads TGTGCCAGCAGTTACTACGGGGACACCGGCTACGAGCAGTACTTC. Its coded protein is CASSYYGDTGYEQYF.